This T cell receptor beta chain derives from a study of metastatic and nonmetastatic thyroid tumors. This clone was seen at least ten times. TCRdb re-called clones via MiXCR from the PCR reads. The sample lists 5,500 to 7,000 clones; 2.5% to 3.5% were seen once. No treatment had been given to any patient before thyroid surgery. CDR1 and CDR2 (germline): DFQATT, SNEGSKA (reference sequence). The CDR3 runs 16 residues. V gave up 0 bases and J gave up 4 bases, with 16 bases separating them. What was sequenced was tumor tissue. The V and J genes are TRBV20-1 and TRBJ2-4; D gene uncertain. This receptor was identified in a female donor with papillary thyroid cancer or a benign thyroid nodule (not recorded which). Some clones in this sample may be carry-over from other donors' samples. The DNA for the CDR3 is TGCAGTGCTAGAGATGGGCTCCGGATAGGGAAAAACATTCAGTACTTC. Translating it yields CSARDGLRIGKNIQYF.